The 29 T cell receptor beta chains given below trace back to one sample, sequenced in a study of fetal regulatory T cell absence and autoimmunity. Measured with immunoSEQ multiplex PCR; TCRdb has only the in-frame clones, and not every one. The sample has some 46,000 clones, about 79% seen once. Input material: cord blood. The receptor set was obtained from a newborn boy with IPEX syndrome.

The CDR3 reads CASSKLAGGTDTQYF. The CDR3 nucleotides read TGTGCCAGCAGCAAACTAGCGGGGGGCACAGATACGCAGTATTTT. J is TRBJ2-3 and V is TRBV21-1; TRBD2 is taken as the D call from the table, unchecked against the DNA. TRBV21-1 is a pseudogene segment. This CDR3 spans 15 amino acids.

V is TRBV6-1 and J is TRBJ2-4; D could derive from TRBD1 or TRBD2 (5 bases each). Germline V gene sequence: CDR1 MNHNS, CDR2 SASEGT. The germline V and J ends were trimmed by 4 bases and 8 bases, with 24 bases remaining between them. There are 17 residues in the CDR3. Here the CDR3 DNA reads TGTGCCAGCAGTGTAGTTGGGGGTGCTCCGGTCGGGGACATTCAGTACTTC. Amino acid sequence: CASSVVGGAPVGDIQYF.

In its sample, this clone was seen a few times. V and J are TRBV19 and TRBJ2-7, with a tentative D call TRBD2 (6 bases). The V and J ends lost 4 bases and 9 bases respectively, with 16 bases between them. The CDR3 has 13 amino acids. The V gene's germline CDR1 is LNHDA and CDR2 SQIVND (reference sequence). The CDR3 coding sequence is TGTGCCAGTAGTAAGGGACTTCCAACTAGGCAGTACTTC. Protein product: CASSKGLPTRQYF.

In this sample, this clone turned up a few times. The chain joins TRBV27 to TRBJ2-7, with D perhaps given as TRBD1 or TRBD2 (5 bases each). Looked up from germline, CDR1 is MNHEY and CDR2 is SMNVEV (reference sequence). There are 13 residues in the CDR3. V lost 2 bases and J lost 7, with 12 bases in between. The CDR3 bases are TGTGCCAGCAGTTTACGGGGACCCGGGGAGCAGTACTTC. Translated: CASSLRGPGEQYF.

Written as DNA, the CDR3 is TGTGCCAGCAGCTTAGGAGCCTTAAGACGGACAGAGAACACCGGGGAGCTGTTTTTT. Residues: CASSLGALRRTENTGELFF. The chain employs TRBV11-2 and TRBJ2-2, with D possibly being TRBD1 (6 bases). Germline V gene lookup returns CDR1 SGHAT and CDR2 FQNNGV. Trimming shortened V by 1 base and J by 1 base, and 19 bases separated the two germline ends. This CDR3 is built from 19 residues.

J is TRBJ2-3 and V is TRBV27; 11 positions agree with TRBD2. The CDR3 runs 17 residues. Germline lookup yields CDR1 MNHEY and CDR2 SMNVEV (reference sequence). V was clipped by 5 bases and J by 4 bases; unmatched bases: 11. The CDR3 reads CASSILTSGIIADTQYF. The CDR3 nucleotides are TGTGCCAGCAGTATTCTGACTAGCGGGATCATTGCAGATACGCAGTATTTT.

This CDR3 reads CASRSGITTGELFF. In nucleotides, the CDR3 is TGTGCCAGTAGGAGCGGGATTACGACCGGGGAGCTGTTTTTT. This sequence joins TRBV19 and TRBJ2-2; 7 nucleotides match TRBD2. CDR3 size: 14 residues. Per the germline V gene, CDR1 is LNHDA and CDR2 is SQIVND (reference sequence). The trim removed 6 bases at V and 5 bases at J, leaving 6 bases unmatched.

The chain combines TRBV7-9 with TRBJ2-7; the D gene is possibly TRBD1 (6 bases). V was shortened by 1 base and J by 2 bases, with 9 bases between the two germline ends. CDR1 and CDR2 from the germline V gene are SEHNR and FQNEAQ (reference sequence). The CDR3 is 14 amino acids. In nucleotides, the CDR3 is TGTGCCAGCAGCTTAGGGGGGACAACCTACGAGCAGTACTTC. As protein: CASSLGGTTYEQYF.

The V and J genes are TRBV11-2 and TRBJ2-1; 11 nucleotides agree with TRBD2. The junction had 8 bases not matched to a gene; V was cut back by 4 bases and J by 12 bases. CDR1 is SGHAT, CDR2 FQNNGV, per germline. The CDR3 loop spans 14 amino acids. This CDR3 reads CASSSLAGGPGQFF. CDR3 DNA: TGTGCCAGCAGCTCCTTAGCGGGGGGGCCGGGGCAGTTCTTC. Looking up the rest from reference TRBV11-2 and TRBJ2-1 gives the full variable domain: EAGVAQSPRYKIIEKRQSVAFWCNPISGHATLYWYQQILGQGPKLLIQFQNNGVVDDSQLPKDRFSAERLKGVDSTLKIQPAKLEDSAVYLCASSSLAGGPGQFFGPGTRLTVL.

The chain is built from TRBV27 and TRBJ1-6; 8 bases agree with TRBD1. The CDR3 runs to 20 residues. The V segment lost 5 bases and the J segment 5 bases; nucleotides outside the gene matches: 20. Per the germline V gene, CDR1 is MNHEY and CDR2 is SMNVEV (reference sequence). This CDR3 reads CASSRFIAPGRTGNNSPLHF. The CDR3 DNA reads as TGTGCCAGCAGTCGATTTATAGCCCCAGGGAGGACAGGGAATAATTCACCCCTCCACTTT.

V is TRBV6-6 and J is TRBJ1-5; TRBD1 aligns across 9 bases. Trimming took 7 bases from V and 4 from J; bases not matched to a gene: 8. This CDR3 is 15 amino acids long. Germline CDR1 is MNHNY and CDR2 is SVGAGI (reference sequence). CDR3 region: CASTRGQGGNQPQHF. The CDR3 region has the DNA TGTGCCAGCACCAGGGGACAGGGCGGTAATCAGCCCCAGCATTTT.

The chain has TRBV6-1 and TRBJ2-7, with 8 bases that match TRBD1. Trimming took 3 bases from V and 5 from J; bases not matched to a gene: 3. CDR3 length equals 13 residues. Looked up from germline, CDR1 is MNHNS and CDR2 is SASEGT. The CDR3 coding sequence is TGTGCCAGCAGTGACAGGGGGCTAAACGAGCAGTACTTC. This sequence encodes CASSDRGLNEQYF.

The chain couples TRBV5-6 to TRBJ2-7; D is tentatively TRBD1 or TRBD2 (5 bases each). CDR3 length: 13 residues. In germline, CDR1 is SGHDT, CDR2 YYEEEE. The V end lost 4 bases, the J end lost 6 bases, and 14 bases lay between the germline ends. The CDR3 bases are TGTGCCAGCAGCGGGGGTTTGAGGGCCGAGCAGTACTTC. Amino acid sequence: CASSGGLRAEQYF.

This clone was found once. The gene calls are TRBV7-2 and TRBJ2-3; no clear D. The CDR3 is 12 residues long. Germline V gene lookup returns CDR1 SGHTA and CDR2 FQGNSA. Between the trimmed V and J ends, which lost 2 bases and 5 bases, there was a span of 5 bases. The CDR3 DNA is TGTGCCAGCAGCTTATTGGAAGATACGCAGTATTTT. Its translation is CASSLLEDTQYF.

The CDR3 here is CASRLAGGGYNEQFF. The CDR3 coding sequence is TGTGCCAGCAGACTTGCGGGAGGAGGGTACAATGAGCAGTTCTTC. J is TRBJ2-1 and V is TRBV6-5, with 8 bases matching TRBD2. The V gene end was trimmed by 6 bases and the J gene end by 4 bases; junction bases not matched to a gene: 8. This CDR3 is 15 amino acids long. Germline CDR1 and CDR2: MNHEY and SVGAGI.

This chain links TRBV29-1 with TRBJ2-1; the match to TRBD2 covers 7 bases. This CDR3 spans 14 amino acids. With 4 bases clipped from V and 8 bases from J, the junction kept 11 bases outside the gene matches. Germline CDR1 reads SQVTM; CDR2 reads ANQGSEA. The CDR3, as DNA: TGCAGCGTTGGCAAGTGGGAGGGCCTGGATGAGCAGTTCTTC. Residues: CSVGKWEGLDEQFF.

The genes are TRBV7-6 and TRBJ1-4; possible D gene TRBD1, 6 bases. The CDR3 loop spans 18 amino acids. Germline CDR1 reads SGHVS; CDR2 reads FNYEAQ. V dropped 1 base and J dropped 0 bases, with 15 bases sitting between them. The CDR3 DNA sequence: TGTGCCAGCAGCTTAGGAGGGGCGGGGGGCACAACTAATGAAAAACTGTTTTTT. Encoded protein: CASSLGGAGGTTNEKLFF.

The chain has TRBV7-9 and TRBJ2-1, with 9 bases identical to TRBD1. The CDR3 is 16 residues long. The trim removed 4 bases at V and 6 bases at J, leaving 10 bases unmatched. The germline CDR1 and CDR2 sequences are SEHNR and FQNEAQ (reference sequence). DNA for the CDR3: TGTGCCAGCAGCTCCTTTAGGGACAGGGCTTTCAATGAGCAGTTCTTC. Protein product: CASSSFRDRAFNEQFF. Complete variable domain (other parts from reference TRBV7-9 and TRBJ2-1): DTGVSQNPRHKITKRGQNVTFRCDPISEHNRLYWYRQTLGQGPEFLTYFQNEAQLEKSRLLSDRFSAERPKGSFSTLEIQRTEQGDSAMYLCASSSFRDRAFNEQFFGPGTRLTVL.

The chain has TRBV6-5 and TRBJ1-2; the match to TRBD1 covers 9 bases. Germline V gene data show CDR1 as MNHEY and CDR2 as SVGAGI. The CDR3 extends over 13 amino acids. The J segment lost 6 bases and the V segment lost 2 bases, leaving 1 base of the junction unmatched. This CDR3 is CASSYTGGDGYTF. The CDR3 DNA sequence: TGTGCCAGCAGTTACACAGGGGGCGATGGCTACACCTTC.

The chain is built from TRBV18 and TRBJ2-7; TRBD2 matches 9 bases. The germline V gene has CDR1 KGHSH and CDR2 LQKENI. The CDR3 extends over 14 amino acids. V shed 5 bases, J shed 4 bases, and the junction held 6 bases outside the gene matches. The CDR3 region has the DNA TGTGCCAGCTCAGGGCTAGCGGGACTATACGAGCAGTACTTC. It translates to CASSGLAGLYEQYF.

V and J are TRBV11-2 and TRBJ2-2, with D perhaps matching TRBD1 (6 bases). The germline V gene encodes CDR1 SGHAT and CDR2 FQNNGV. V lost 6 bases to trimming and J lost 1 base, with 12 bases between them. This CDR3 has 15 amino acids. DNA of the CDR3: TGTGCCAGCAGACTCACAGGGAGGAACACCGGGGAGCTGTTTTTT. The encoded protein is CASRLTGRNTGELFF.

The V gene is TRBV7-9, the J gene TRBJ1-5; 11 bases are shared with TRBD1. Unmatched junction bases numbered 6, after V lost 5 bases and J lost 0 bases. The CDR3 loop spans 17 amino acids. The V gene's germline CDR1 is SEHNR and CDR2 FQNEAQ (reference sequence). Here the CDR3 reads CASSRTGGLNSNQPQHF. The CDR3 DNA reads TGTGCCAGCAGCAGGACAGGGGGCCTAAATAGCAATCAGCCCCAGCATTTT.

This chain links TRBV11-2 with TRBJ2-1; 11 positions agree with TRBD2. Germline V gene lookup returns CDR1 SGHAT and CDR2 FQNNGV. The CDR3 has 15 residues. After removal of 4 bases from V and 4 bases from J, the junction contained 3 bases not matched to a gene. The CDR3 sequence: CASSSGTSGYNEQFF. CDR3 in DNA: TGTGCCAGCAGCTCCGGGACTAGCGGTTACAATGAGCAGTTCTTC.

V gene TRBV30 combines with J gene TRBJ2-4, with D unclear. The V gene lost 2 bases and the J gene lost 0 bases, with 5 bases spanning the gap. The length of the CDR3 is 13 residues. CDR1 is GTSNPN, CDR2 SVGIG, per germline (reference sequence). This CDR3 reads CAWSRLAKNIQYF. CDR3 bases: TGTGCCTGGAGTCGCTTAGCCAAAAACATTCAGTACTTC.

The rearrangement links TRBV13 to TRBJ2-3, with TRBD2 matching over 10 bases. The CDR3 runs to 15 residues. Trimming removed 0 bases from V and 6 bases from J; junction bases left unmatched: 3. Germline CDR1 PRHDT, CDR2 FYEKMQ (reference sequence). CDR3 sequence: CASSLGLAGPDTQYF. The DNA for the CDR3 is TGTGCCAGCAGCTTAGGACTAGCGGGGCCGGATACGCAGTATTTT.

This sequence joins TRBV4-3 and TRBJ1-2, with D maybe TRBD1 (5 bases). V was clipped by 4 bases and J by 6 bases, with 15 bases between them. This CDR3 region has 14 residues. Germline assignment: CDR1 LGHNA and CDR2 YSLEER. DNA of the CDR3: TGCGCCAGCAGCCCCCTTGAAGGGGCGGATGGCTACACCTTC. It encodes CASSPLEGADGYTF.

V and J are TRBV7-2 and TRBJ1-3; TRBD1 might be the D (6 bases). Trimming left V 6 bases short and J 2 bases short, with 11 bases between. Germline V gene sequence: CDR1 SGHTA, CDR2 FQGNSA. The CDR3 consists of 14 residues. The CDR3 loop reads CASSWEGAGNTIYF. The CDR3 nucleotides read TGTGCCAGCAGTTGGGAGGGGGCTGGAAACACCATATATTTT.

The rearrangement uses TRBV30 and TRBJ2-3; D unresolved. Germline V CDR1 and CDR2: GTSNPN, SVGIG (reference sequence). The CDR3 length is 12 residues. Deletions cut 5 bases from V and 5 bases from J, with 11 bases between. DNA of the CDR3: TGTGCCTGGGGGCGGATTATAGATACGCAGTATTTT. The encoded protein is CAWGRIIDTQYF.

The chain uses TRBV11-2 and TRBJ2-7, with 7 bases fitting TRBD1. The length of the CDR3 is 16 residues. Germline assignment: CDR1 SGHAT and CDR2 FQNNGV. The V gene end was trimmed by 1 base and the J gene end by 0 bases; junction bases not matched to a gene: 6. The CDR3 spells CASSLVGTAPSYEQYF. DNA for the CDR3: TGTGCCAGCAGCTTAGTGGGGACAGCCCCCTCCTACGAGCAGTACTTC.